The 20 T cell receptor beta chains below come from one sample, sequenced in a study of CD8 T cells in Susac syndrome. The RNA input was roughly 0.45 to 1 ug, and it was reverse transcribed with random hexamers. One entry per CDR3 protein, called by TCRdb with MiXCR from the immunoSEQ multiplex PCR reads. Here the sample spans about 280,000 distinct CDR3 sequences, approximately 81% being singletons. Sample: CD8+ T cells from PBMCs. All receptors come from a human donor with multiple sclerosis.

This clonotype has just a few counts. The CDR3 nucleotides are TGTGCCAGCAGTGTGCAAGGGGCGCAAGGCTACACCTTC. Encoded protein: CASSVQGAQGYTF. The chain links TRBV25-1 to TRBJ1-2; perhaps TRBD1 as D (5 bases). The V end was cut by 4 bases, the J end by 8 bases, with 14 bases between. The CDR3 totals 13 residues. Germline assignment: CDR1 MGHDK and CDR2 SYGVNS.

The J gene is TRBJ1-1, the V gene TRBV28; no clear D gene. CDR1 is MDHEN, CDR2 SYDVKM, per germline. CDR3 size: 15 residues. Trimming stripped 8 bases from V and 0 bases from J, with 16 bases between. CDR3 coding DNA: TGTGCCAGCCTTCAGGAAGGGTTTATGAACACTGAAGCTTTCTTT. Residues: CASLQEGFMNTEAFF.

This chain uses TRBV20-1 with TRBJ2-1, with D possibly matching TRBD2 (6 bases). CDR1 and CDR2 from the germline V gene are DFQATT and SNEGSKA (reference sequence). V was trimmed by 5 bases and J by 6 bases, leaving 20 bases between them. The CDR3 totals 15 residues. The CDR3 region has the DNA TGCAGTGCTCACTCCGTAGGGGAGGCCTTCAATGAGCAGTTCTTC. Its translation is CSAHSVGEAFNEQFF.

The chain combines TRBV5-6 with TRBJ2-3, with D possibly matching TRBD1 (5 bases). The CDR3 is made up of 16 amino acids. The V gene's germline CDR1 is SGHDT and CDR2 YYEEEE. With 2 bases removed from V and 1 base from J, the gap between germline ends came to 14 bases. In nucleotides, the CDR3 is TGTGCCAGCAGCTTTCTGACAGATTACGGCACAGATACGCAGTATTTT. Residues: CASSFLTDYGTDTQYF.

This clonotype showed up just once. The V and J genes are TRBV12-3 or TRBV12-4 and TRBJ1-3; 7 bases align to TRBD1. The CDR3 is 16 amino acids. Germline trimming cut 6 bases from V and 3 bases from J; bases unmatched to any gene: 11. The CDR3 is CASSPNPTGNGNTIYF. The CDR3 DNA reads TGTGCCAGCAGCCCCAACCCGACAGGGAATGGAAACACCATATATTTT.

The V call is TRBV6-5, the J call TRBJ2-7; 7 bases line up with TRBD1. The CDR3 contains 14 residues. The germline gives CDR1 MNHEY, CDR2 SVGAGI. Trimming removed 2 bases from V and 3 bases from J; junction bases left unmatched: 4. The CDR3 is CASSYEAGGYEQYF. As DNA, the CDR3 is TGTGCCAGCAGTTACGAGGCAGGGGGCTACGAGCAGTACTTC.

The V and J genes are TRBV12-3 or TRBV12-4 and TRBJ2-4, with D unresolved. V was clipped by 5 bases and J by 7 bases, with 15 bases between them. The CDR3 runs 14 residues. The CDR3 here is CASSANPGENIQYF. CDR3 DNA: TGTGCCAGCAGTGCCAACCCGGGTGAGAACATTCAGTACTTC.

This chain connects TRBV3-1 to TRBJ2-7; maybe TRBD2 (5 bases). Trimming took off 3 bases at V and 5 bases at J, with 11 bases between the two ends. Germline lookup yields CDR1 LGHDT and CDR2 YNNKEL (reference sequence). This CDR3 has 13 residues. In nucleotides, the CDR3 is TGTGCCAGCAGCCAGCTACTAGGACACGAGCAGTACTTC. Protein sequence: CASSQLLGHEQYF.

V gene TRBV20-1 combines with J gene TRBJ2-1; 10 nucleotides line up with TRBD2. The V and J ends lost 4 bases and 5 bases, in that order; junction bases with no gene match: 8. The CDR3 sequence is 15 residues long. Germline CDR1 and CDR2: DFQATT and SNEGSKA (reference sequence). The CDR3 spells CSAIPTSGTHNEQFF. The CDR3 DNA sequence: TGCAGTGCTATACCCACTAGCGGGACCCACAATGAGCAGTTCTTC.

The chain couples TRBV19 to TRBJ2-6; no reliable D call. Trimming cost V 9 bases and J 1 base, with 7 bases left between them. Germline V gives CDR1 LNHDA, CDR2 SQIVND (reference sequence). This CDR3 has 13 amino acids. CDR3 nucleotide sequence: TGTGCCAGCATAACGTCTGGGGCCAACGTCCTGACTTTC. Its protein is CASITSGANVLTF.

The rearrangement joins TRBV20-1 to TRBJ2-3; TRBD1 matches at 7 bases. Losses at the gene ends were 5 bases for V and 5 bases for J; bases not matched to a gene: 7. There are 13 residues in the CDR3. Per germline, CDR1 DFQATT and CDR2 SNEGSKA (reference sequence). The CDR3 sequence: CSADDRVGDTQYF. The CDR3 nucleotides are TGCAGTGCTGATGACAGGGTTGGAGATACGCAGTATTTT.

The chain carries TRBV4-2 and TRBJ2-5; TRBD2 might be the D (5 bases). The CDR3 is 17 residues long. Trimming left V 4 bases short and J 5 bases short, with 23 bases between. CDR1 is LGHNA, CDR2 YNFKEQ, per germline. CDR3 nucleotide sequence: TGTGCCAGCAGCCGCGGCAACCGGGGAGCCAGGATGGAGACCCAGTACTTC. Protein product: CASSRGNRGARMETQYF.

CDR3 sequence reads: CSVVRADTGELFF. The CDR3 DNA is TGCAGCGTTGTAAGGGCGGACACCGGGGAGCTGTTTTTT. The genes are TRBV29-1 and TRBJ2-2, with D unclear. Germline V gene sequence: CDR1 SQVTM, CDR2 ANQGSEA. With 4 bases removed from V and 3 bases from J, the gap between germline ends came to 9 bases. There are 13 residues in the CDR3.

The CDR3 DNA reads TGTGCCAGCAGCTTAGTTTTGGGTGGTTTCCTCACTGGGGCCAACGTCCTGACTTTC. It translates to CASSLVLGGFLTGANVLTF. This chain links TRBV7-9 with TRBJ2-6; no firm D call. The CDR3 covers 19 residues. The germline V and J ends were trimmed by 1 base and 2 bases, with 18 bases remaining between them. CDR1 is SEHNR and CDR2 is FQNEAQ in the germline V gene (reference sequence).

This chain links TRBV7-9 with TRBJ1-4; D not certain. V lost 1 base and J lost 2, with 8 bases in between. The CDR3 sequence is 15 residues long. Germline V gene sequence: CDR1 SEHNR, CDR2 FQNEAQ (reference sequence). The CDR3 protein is CASSLGGQTNEKLFF. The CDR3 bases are TGTGCCAGCAGCTTAGGCGGGCAGACTAATGAAAAACTGTTTTTT.

The CDR3 nucleotides read TGTGCCACCAGTGCTTCTAGCGGGAGCCTCCCAAGGGAGCTGTTTTTT. It is translated as CATSASSGSLPRELFF. The chain links TRBV24-1 to TRBJ2-2; 10 bases line up with TRBD2. Trimming removed 5 bases from V and 9 bases from J; junction bases left unmatched: 11. This CDR3 has 16 residues. Germline lookup yields CDR1 KGHDR and CDR2 SFDVKD.

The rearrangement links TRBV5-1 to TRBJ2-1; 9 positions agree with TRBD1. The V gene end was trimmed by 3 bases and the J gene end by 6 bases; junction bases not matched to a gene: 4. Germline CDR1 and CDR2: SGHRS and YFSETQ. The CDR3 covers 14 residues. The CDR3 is CASSSGTGTNEQFF. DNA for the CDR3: TGCGCCAGCAGCTCGGGGACAGGGACCAATGAGCAGTTCTTC.

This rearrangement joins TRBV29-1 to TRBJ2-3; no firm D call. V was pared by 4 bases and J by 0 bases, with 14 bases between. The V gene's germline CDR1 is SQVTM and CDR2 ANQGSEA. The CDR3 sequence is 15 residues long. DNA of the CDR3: TGCAGCGTTGTCCTTGGGGAAACTAGCACAGATACGCAGTATTTT. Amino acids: CSVVLGETSTDTQYF.

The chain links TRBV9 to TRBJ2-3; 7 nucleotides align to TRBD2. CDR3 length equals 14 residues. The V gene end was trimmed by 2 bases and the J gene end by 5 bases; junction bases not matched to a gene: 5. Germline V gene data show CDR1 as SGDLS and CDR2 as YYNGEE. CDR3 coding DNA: TGTGCCAGCAGCGTGGGAGGGGAAAAAGATACGCAGTATTTT. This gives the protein CASSVGGEKDTQYF. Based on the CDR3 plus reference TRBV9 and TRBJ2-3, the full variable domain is DSGVTQTPKHLITATGQRVTLRCSPRSGDLSVYWYQQSLDQGLQFLIQYYNGEERAKGNILERFSAQQFPDLHSELNLSSLELGDSALYFCASSVGGEKDTQYFGPGTRLTVL.

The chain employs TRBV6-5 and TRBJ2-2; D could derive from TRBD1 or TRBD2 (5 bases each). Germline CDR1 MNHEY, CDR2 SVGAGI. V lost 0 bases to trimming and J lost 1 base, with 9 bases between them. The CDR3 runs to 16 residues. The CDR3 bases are TGTGCCAGCAGTTACTCGATGGGGGAGAACACCGGGGAGCTGTTTTTT. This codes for CASSYSMGENTGELFF.